This T cell receptor (beta chain) was sequenced in a study of cytomegalovirus exposure and HLA in healthy donors. Overall study context: A preliminary data release comprised approximately 85 million unique TCRs obtained from HLA-typed donors. Most donors, approximately 82% of more than 300 genotyped, fell in the Caucasian-associated ancestry cluster. Study-wide results and limits: V- and J-gene trimming of TCR beta was linked (in a later analysis) to a missense DCLRE1C variant. Most TCR beta V segments were productive about 90% or about 30% of the time in an earlier analysis.

Only one count was recorded for this clone. Its antigen is not known. Both 60 Vbeta primers and 13 Jbeta primers went into the PCR. Profiling relied on immunoSEQ multiplex PCR, and the TCRdb table lists in-frame clones only, not all of them. Among tens of thousands of clones listed, 75% to 85% were seen once. The V end was cut by 0 bases, the J end by 5 bases, with 6 bases between. CDR3 length: 13 amino acids. Germline CDR1 is LGHNA and CDR2 is YNFKEQ. The sequence was collected from a man aged 70 or older in good health and CMV-seropositive. Source material: PBMCs. The J gene is TRBJ2-3, the V gene TRBV4-2; D remains unclear. The CDR3 nucleotides read TGTGCCAGCAGCCAAGACACACGAGATACGCAGTATTTT. It codes for CASSQDTRDTQYF.